The clone carrying this TCR beta chain has more than one count but fewer than ten. Its matching antigen is unknown. An end of the junction differs from the germline gene, which may be a read error. This entry belongs to a study of blood T cells in healthy people across ages. Study results and caveats: It was not known whether donors were CMV positive (a possible confounder of expanded clonotype changes).

PCR was performed a second time for about 6 to 12 cycles using a sample-barcoded 5' primer and a J-beta primer mix. TCRdb itself ran the 5' RACE reads through MiXCR, one entry per CDR3 protein. The sample carries more than 600,000 distinct CDR3 sequences, about 25% recorded once. CDR3 length: 15 residues. Looked up from germline, CDR1 is SGHRS and CDR2 is YFSETQ. Separately, the same data were catalogued under a study of T cells of mothers and their children.

The source is a boy aged 10-17 years in good health. Sequenced sample: blood. The gene calls are TRBV5-1 and TRBJ1-4; a weak D match, TRBD1 (6 bases). Here the CDR3 DNA reads TGCGCCAGCAGCTCTACCGGAGGGGGAGATGAAAAACTGCTTTTT. Its translation: CASSSTGGGDEKLLF. The whole variable domain, filled in from reference TRBV5-1 and TRBJ1-4, reads KAGVTQTPRYLIKTRGQQVTLSCSPISGHRSVSWYQQTPGQGLQFLFEYFSETQRNKGNFPGRFSGRQFSNSRSEMNVSTLELGDSALYLCASSSTGGGDEKLLFGSGTQLSVL.